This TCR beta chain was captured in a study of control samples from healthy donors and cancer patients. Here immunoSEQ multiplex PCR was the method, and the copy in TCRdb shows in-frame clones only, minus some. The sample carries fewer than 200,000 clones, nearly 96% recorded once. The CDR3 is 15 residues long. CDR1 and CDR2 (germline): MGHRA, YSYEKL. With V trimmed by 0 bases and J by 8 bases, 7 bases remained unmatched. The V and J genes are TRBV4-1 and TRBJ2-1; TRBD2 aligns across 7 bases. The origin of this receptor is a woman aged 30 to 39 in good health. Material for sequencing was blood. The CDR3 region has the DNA TGCGCCAGCAGCCAAGAAAATCTTGCGGGGGATGAGCAGTTCTTC. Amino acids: CASSQENLAGDEQFF.